These T cell receptor beta chains were read from a single sample in a study of blood T cells in healthy people across ages. TCRdb recomputed calls from the 5' RACE reads with MiXCR, one row per CDR3 protein. Of some 900,000 distinct CDR3 sequences in the sample, about 44% were seen once. The material sequenced was blood. These TCRs come from a man younger than 40 in good health. Each CDR3 is given with its conserved first and last residue. A D gene is named only where the DNA matches it firmly. Some rows mark clone size as missing; the rest say once, few, many or name a class of expanded clone.

J | V | size | D | length | DNA | CDR3
TRBJ2-1 | TRBV28 | . | TRBD2 | 17 | TGTGCCAGTCCTTCGGGACGGGCAGCGGGGGGGATAAATGAGCAGTTCTTC | CASPSGRAAGGINEQFF
TRBJ2-1 | TRBV5-6 | . | TRBD2 | 16 | TGTGCCAGCAGCTTGGGGACTAGCGGGGTCCACAATGAGCAGTTCTTC | CASSLGTSGVHNEQFF
TRBJ1-4 | TRBV5-1 | . | . | 13 | TGCGCCAGCAGCCACGGGGGGAATGAAAAACTGTTTTTT | CASSHGGNEKLFF
TRBJ2-3 | TRBV7-2 | . | TRBD2 | 17 | TGTGCCAGCGTGAGGACTAGCGGGAGGGCCGATTCAGATACGCAGTATTTT | CASVRTSGRADSDTQYF
TRBJ2-3 | TRBV10-3 | . | . | 13 | TGTGCCATCACCCGGGACACAACAGATACGCAGTATTTT | CAITRDTTDTQYF
TRBJ2-7 | TRBV20-1 | many | . | 14 | TGCAGTGCTAGGACGACGGACAACTCCTACGAGCAGTACTTC | CSARTTDNSYEQYF
TRBJ1-2 | TRBV20-1 | . | . | 15 | TGCAGTGCTCTAAAGCCGGGGCACGACTCCTATGGCTACACCTTC | CSALKPGHDSYGYTF
TRBJ2-6 | TRBV10-3 | . | . | 17 | TGTGCCATCAGTGAGTCCGACGAGGGCCGCCGGGCCAACGTCCTGACTTTC | CAISESDEGRRANVLTF
TRBJ2-7 | TRBV10-3 | few | . | 16 | TGTGCCATCAGTGAGTCGGTGGCAGCCCAAACCTACGAGCAGTACTTC | CAISESVAAQTYEQYF
TRBJ1-1 | TRBV5-1 | . | TRBD1 | 14 | TGCGCCAGCTCCCCGGAGGGGGCGTACACTGAAGCTTTCTTT | CASSPEGAYTEAFF
TRBJ2-7 | TRBV6-2/TRBV6-3 | . | . | 13 | TGTGCCACCCGGGGGACGAGGGCCTACGAGCAGTACTTC | CATRGTRAYEQYF
TRBJ2-4 | TRBV7-9 | few | . | 15 | TGTGCCAGCAGCTTTTCGACAGGAGGCCAAAACATTCAGTACTTC | CASSFSTGGQNIQYF
TRBJ1-1 | TRBV28 | few | TRBD1 | 14 | TGTGCCACCATCGGGGGACAGGGGTACACTGAAGCTTTCTTT | CATIGGQGYTEAFF
TRBJ2-2 | TRBV4-2 | few | . | 17 | TGTGCCAGCAGCCAAGATCTGGAGGTTGCGAACACCGGGGAGCTGTTTTTT | CASSQDLEVANTGELFF
TRBJ1-2 | TRBV7-2 | many | TRBD1 | 13 | TGTGCCAGCAGCCCCGGACAGGTTTATGGCTACACCTTC | CASSPGQVYGYTF
TRBJ1-2 | TRBV14 | . | . | 12 | TGTGCCAGCAGCCAAGCTTTCGGGGGCTACACCTTC | CASSQAFGGYTF
TRBJ2-7 | TRBV7-3 | . | . | 16 | TGTGCCTGCAGCTTACGGGGAGCGGATCCCACCTACGAGCAGTACTTC | CACSLRGADPTYEQYF
TRBJ2-3 | TRBV20-1 | . | TRBD2 | 18 | TGCAGTGCTAGGGTAACTAGCGGTCCCCTGTCTGGCACAGATACGCAGTATTTT | CSARVTSGPLSGTDTQYF
TRBJ2-1 | TRBV29-1 | . | . | 12 | TGCAGCGTCGGACAGCTCCAAGAGACCCAGTTCTTC | CSVGQLQETQFF
TRBJ2-3 | TRBV7-2 | . | . | 19 | TGTGCCAGCAGCTTAGCCTTCCGACTGACCCCAAAAAACACAGATACGCAGTATTTT | CASSLAFRLTPKNTDTQYF
TRBJ2-2 | TRBV6-5 | . | . | 15 | TGTGCCAGCAGTTACTCGGCCCATCGGGCCGGGGAGCTGTTTTTT | CASSYSAHRAGELFF
TRBJ1-4 | TRBV7-9 | . | . | 15 | TGTGCCAGCAGCTTAGCAACCGGCAGGGACGAAAAACTGTTTTTT | CASSLATGRDEKLFF
TRBJ2-3 | TRBV4-3 | few | TRBD2 | 16 | TGCGCCAGCAGCCGGTCTAGCGGGGGAAGCACAGATACGCAGTATTTT | CASSRSSGGSTDTQYF
TRBJ2-1 | TRBV6-5 | few | TRBD1 | 13 | TGTGCCACCGGGACAGGGGTTTACAATGAGCAGTTCTTC | CATGTGVYNEQFF
TRBJ1-2 | TRBV7-2 | . | . | 12 | TGTGCCAGCAGCTTAGTTGGGTTTGGCTACACCTTC | CASSLVGFGYTF
TRBJ2-3 | TRBV5-1 | . | . | 14 | TGCGCCAGCAGCCTCCGGTTCGGGGGAGATACGCAGTATTTT | CASSLRFGGDTQYF
TRBJ1-2 | TRBV10-3 | . | . | 14 | TGTGCCATCAGTGAGCCTACAGGGAGCTATGGCTACACCTTC | CAISEPTGSYGYTF
TRBJ2-1 | TRBV11-1 | few | TRBD2 | 16 | TGTGCCAGCAGCTCCAGGACTAGCGGGGGTTTCAGTGAGCAGTTCTTC | CASSSRTSGGFSEQFF
TRBJ1-1 | TRBV20-1 | few | . | 18 | TGCAGTGCTAGAGGCTACAGGGACGGAATATCTCGGAACACTGAAGCTTTCTTT | CSARGYRDGISRNTEAFF
TRBJ1-2 | TRBV2 | . | . | 13 | TGTGCCAGCAGGGCAGACAACAACTATGGCTACACCTTC | CASRADNNYGYTF
TRBJ1-4 | TRBV6-5 | . | . | 17 | TGTGCCAGCAGTTACTCGAACAGGGTGCCAACTAATGAAAAACTGTTTTTT | CASSYSNRVPTNEKLFF
TRBJ1-4 | TRBV7-9 | few | . | 14 | TGTGCCAGCGCCGAGGGGGCAACTAATGAAAAACTGTTTTTT | CASAEGATNEKLFF
TRBJ2-3 | TRBV4-1 | few | TRBD1 | 17 | TGCGCCAGCAGCCAAGACTCGAACAGGGGGCTTCCAGATACGCAGTATTTT | CASSQDSNRGLPDTQYF
TRBJ2-4 | TRBV29-1 | . | . | 13 | TGCAGCGTTGAGGTCGGCGGGGGCGGTACGCAGTACTTC | CSVEVGGGGTQYF
TRBJ1-2 | TRBV6-5 | . | . | 12 | TGTGCCAGCAGTTACTCGAAGGGCGGCTACACCTTC | CASSYSKGGYTF
TRBJ2-1 | TRBV2 | . | TRBD2 | 15 | TGTGCCAGCGGCCCCCAAGCGGGGTCCTACAATGAGCAGTTCTTC | CASGPQAGSYNEQFF
TRBJ1-6 | TRBV4-1 | . | TRBD1 | 15 | TGCGCCAGCAGCCAAGATGTGGACAGGGTTTCACCCCTCCACTTT | CASSQDVDRVSPLHF
TRBJ2-7 | TRBV7-2 | . | . | 16 | TGTGCCAGCAGCTTAGCGGGTCAGGGGATCTCCTACGAGCAGTACTTC | CASSLAGQGISYEQYF
TRBJ1-5 | TRBV28 | . | . | 14 | TGTGCCAGCAGTATCACTAGTAGCAATCAGCCCCAGCATTTT | CASSITSSNQPQHF
TRBJ2-1 | TRBV7-9 | . | TRBD1 | 16 | TGTGCCAGCAGCACCCTTCAGGGGGCGGGTTACAATGAGCGGTTCTTC | CASSTLQGAGYNERFF
TRBJ2-1 | TRBV6-6 | . | TRBD1 | 15 | TGTGCCAGCAGTACCGGGACAGGGGCCTACAATGAGCAGTTCTTC | CASSTGTGAYNEQFF
TRBJ2-5 | TRBV9 | . | . | 13 | TGTGCCAGCAGCCCGGGCCCTTCCGGGACCCAGTACTTC | CASSPGPSGTQYF
TRBJ2-3 | TRBV12-3/TRBV12-4 | . | . | 15 | TGTGCCAGCAGTTCGCAGATTGTGTGCACAGATACGCAGTATTTT | CASSSQIVCTDTQYF
TRBJ2-3 | TRBV6-2/TRBV6-3 | . | . | 16 | TGTGCCAGCAGTTATCTAGACCCGGGTGGCACAGATACGCAGTATTTT | CASSYLDPGGTDTQYF
TRBJ1-4 | TRBV6-2/TRBV6-3 | . | . | 14 | TGTGCCAGCCGTTTCAGGGTTACTAATGAAAAACTGTTTTTT | CASRFRVTNEKLFF
TRBJ2-1 | TRBV6-2/TRBV6-3 | . | . | 17 | TGTGCCAGCAGTTACGGACCAGACCAATCCTCCTACAATGAGCAGTTCTTC | CASSYGPDQSSYNEQFF
TRBJ2-3 | TRBV3-1 | . | . | 16 | TGTGCCAGCAGCCATATAGTCTATTCAGGGGCAGATACGCAGTATTTT | CASSHIVYSGADTQYF
TRBJ2-7 | TRBV12-3/TRBV12-4 | . | TRBD1 | 15 | TGTGCCAGCAGCCCTAACCGACAGGGAAGGTACGAGCAGTACTTC | CASSPNRQGRYEQYF
TRBJ1-1 | TRBV27 | few | TRBD1 | 18 | TGTGCCAGCAGTTTATCGAATGACAGGGGGCTGGTGGATACTGAAGCTTTCTTT | CASSLSNDRGLVDTEAFF
TRBJ2-1 | TRBV3-1 | few | . | 12 | TGTGCCAGCAGCGGGGGGGCGGTTGAGCAGTTCTTC | CASSGGAVEQFF
TRBJ2-5 | TRBV29-1 | . | . | 11 | TGCAGCGGGGACCTCCAAGAGACCCAGTACTTC | CSGDLQETQYF
TRBJ2-1 | TRBV7-2 | many | . | 14 | TGTGCCAGCAGCTTAAACGGGGGCTACAATGAGCAGTTCTTC | CASSLNGGYNEQFF
TRBJ2-7 | TRBV6-6 | . | TRBD1 | 13 | TGTGCCAGCAGTGTAACAGGGGCGTCCGAGCAGTACTTC | CASSVTGASEQYF
TRBJ1-2 | TRBV4-2 | . | . | 14 | TGTGCCAGCAGCCAAGATAGGGGAGAATATGGCTACACCTTC | CASSQDRGEYGYTF